Shown below are 24 T cell receptor beta chains from a single sample sequenced in a study of cytomegalovirus exposure and HLA in healthy donors. PCR primers comprised 60 Vbeta and 13 Jbeta primers. Sequenced by immunoSEQ multiplex PCR; TCRdb stores in-frame clones only, minus some. The table includes about 140,000 clones, 73% detected once. The sample comprised PBMCs. These receptors were collected from a woman in her thirties or forties in good health and CMV-seronegative.

The chain employs TRBV19 and TRBJ1-2; D call uncertain. CDR3 size: 15 residues. V was trimmed by 3 bases and J by 6 bases, leaving 17 bases between them. Germline CDR1 and CDR2: LNHDA and SQIVND (reference sequence). CDR3 in amino acids: CASSILSGGGDGYTF. The CDR3 nucleotides are TGTGCCAGTAGTATTCTTTCAGGAGGAGGCGATGGCTACACCTTC.

About this clone itself: The sample carries other DNA sequences with the same CDR3. The V and J genes are TRBV5-1 and TRBJ1-5; perhaps TRBD1 as D (6 bases). V was shortened by 3 bases and J by 0 bases, with 10 bases between the two germline ends. The CDR3 spans 15 residues. Germline values: CDR1 SGHRS, CDR2 YFSETQ. The DNA for the CDR3 is TGCGCCAGCAGCTCGACAGGCGATAGCAATCAGCCCCAGCATTTT. Amino acid sequence: CASSSTGDSNQPQHF. Looking up the rest from reference TRBV5-1 and TRBJ1-5 gives the full variable domain: KAGVTQTPRYLIKTRGQQVTLSCSPISGHRSVSWYQQTPGQGLQFLFEYFSETQRNKGNFPGRFSGRQFSNSRSEMNVSTLELGDSALYLCASSSTGDSNQPQHFGDGTRLSIL.

In this sample, this clone turned up a few times. Here the CDR3 DNA reads TGTGCCAGCCGGGACAGCCCTGGAAACACCATATATTTT. It yields the protein CASRDSPGNTIYF. V usage is TRBV6-6 and J usage is TRBJ1-3; TRBD1 aligns across 7 bases. Trimming at V came to 8 bases and at J to 2 bases, leaving 3 bases not matched to a gene. Germline-derived CDR1 and CDR2 are MNHNY and SVGAGI (reference sequence). The CDR3 totals 13 residues.

The CDR3 loop reads CASSAGTAPYGYTF. CDR3 sequence (DNA): TGTGCCAGCAGCGCCGGGACAGCCCCCTATGGCTACACCTTC. The chain joins TRBV11-2 to TRBJ1-2; 7 bases fit TRBD1. V lost 5 bases and J lost 4; bases outside the gene matches: 7. The CDR3 is 14 residues long. CDR1 and CDR2 from the germline V gene are SGHAT and FQNNGV.

This clone was counted a single time. J is TRBJ2-1 and V is TRBV19; 11 bases agree with TRBD1. The V and J ends lost 3 bases and 6 bases, in that order; junction bases with no gene match: 7. Germline CDR1 is LNHDA and CDR2 is SQIVND (reference sequence). CDR3 length: 16 residues. The CDR3 region is CASSIKGTGGFNEQFF. Written as DNA, the CDR3 is TGTGCCAGTAGTATTAAAGGGACAGGGGGTTTCAATGAGCAGTTCTTC.

CDR3 bases: TGTGCCAGCAGCAATAACGGGGGGGCCGTAGAGACCCAGTACTTC. Amino acid sequence: CASSNNGGAVETQYF. The chain links TRBV6-1 to TRBJ2-5, with TRBD2 identical over 8 bases. The germline V gene has CDR1 MNHNS and CDR2 SASEGT. V shed 6 bases, J shed 4 bases, and the junction held 10 bases outside the gene matches. The CDR3 length is 15 residues.

This clone was picked up a small number of times. The V gene is TRBV5-5, the J gene TRBJ1-2, with D maybe TRBD1 (6 bases). V was cut by 4 bases and J by 2 bases, with 12 bases left in between. CDR1 SGHKS and CDR2 YYEKEE come from the germline V gene (reference sequence). The CDR3 extends over 14 amino acids. CDR3 region: CASSPDTGNYGYTF. CDR3 nucleotide sequence: TGTGCCAGCAGCCCGGATACAGGGAACTATGGCTACACCTTC.

The rearrangement links TRBV7-3 to TRBJ1-2; 7 bases fit TRBD1. V shed 4 bases and J 5 bases; nucleotides not matched to a gene: 7. In germline, CDR1 is SGHTA, CDR2 FQGTGA. This CDR3 spans 14 amino acids. Here the CDR3 reads CASSSTGDGYGYTF. CDR3 DNA sequence: TGTGCCAGCAGCTCAACAGGGGATGGGTATGGCTACACCTTC.

This rearrangement joins TRBV2 to TRBJ1-5, with TRBD1 identical over 7 bases. V was clipped by 6 bases and J by 7 bases; unmatched bases: 12. Germline V gives CDR1 SNHLY, CDR2 FYNNEI. The CDR3 totals 15 residues. CDR3 sequence (DNA): TGTGCCAGCAGCGAGGGGACAGTTGTAGGCCAGCCCCAGCATTTT. Encoded protein: CASSEGTVVGQPQHF. The variable domain in full, with the rest retrieved from reference TRBV2 and TRBJ1-5, is EPEVTQTPSHQVTQMGQEVILRCVPISNHLYFYWYRQILGQKVEFLVSFYNNEISEKSEIFDDQFSVERPDGSNFTLKIRSTKLEDSAMYFCASSEGTVVGQPQHFGDGTRLSIL.

J is TRBJ1-2 and V is TRBV2, with D unclear. The CDR3 sequence is 14 residues long. Per the germline V gene, CDR1 is SNHLY and CDR2 is FYNNEI. Trimming shortened V by 3 bases and J by 3 bases, and 11 bases separated the two germline ends. Written as DNA, the CDR3 is TGTGCCAGCAGTGATGAGGAGCACCACTATGGCTACACCTTC. Encoded protein: CASSDEEHHYGYTF.

This chain links TRBV28 with TRBJ1-2; D gene unclear. Germline V gives CDR1 MDHEN, CDR2 SYDVKM. V was pared by 9 bases and J by 1 base, with 12 bases between. CDR3 length: 13 amino acids. CDR3 loop: CASSSGGNYGYTF. CDR3 coding DNA: TGTGCCAGTAGCTCGGGTGGTAACTATGGCTACACCTTC.

The V gene is TRBV5-6, the J gene TRBJ2-3; the D is unclear. Germline values: CDR1 SGHDT, CDR2 YYEEEE. This CDR3 spans 14 amino acids. Trimming left V 2 bases short and J 1 base short, with 8 bases between. CDR3 nucleotide sequence: TGTGCCAGCAGCTTATTTCGTGGCACAGATACGCAGTATTTT. Its translation is CASSLFRGTDTQYF.

This chain connects TRBV2 to TRBJ1-2; a weak D match, TRBD1 (5 bases). The germline V gene encodes CDR1 SNHLY and CDR2 FYNNEI. The V end was cut by 1 base, the J end by 4 bases, with 7 bases between. This CDR3 contains 13 residues. CDR3 region: CASSEGGLYGYTF. DNA for the CDR3: TGTGCCAGCAGTGAAGGGGGCCTCTATGGCTACACCTTC.

The CDR3 sequence: CASSKGREQPQHF. The CDR3 region has the DNA TGTGCCAGCAGCAAAGGACGGGAGCAGCCCCAGCATTTT. The rearrangement joins TRBV7-8 to TRBJ1-5; D not certain. Trimming removed 5 bases from V and 7 bases from J, with 12 bases in between. Germline CDR1 reads SGHVS; CDR2 reads FQNEAQ. CDR3 length: 13 residues.

The chain recombines TRBV11-3 with TRBJ2-3; D is unresolved. CDR1 and CDR2 from the germline V gene are SGHNT and YENEEA. The CDR3 covers 13 residues. Trimming stripped 0 bases from V and 4 bases from J, with 5 bases between. This chain's CDR3 is CASSLERSDTQYF. Written as DNA, the CDR3 is TGTGCCAGCAGCTTAGAGCGCTCAGATACGCAGTATTTT.

The chain is built from TRBV6-6 and TRBJ1-3; the D is unclear. The CDR3 is 15 amino acids. V lost 7 bases and J 3 bases, leaving 16 bases between the germline ends. CDR1 MNHNY and CDR2 SVGAGI come from the germline V gene (reference sequence). CDR3 residues: CASILAPRHGNTIYF. CDR3 nucleotide sequence: TGTGCCAGCATCCTCGCGCCCAGGCATGGAAACACCATATATTTT.

The V gene is TRBV4-1, the J gene TRBJ1-6; D gene ambiguous. Germline lookup yields CDR1 MGHRA and CDR2 YSYEKL. CDR3 size: 13 residues. The V end was cut by 1 base, the J end by 9 bases, with 7 bases between. The CDR3 protein is CASSQVRGSPLHF. In nucleotides, the CDR3 is TGCGCCAGCAGCCAAGTCCGGGGTTCACCCCTCCACTTT.

This clone showed up just a few times. CDR3 loop: CASSRTGSGQPQHF. CDR3 DNA: TGCGCCAGCAGCCGGACAGGGAGTGGTCAGCCCCAGCATTTT. The chain has TRBV5-1 and TRBJ1-5; TRBD1 matches 8 bases. The CDR3 is 14 residues long. V lost 4 bases, J lost 6 bases, and 6 bases stayed unmatched. Germline V lookup: CDR1 SGHRS, CDR2 YFSETQ.

The genes are TRBV9 and TRBJ2-5; D may be TRBD1 (5 bases). V lost 0 bases, J lost 5 bases, and 8 bases lay in between. The CDR3 is 13 residues long. Germline assignment: CDR1 SGDLS and CDR2 YYNGEE. The CDR3: CASSVDPGETQYF. For the CDR3, the DNA is TGTGCCAGCAGCGTAGATCCAGGGGAGACCCAGTACTTC. Full variable domain (remainder filled in from reference TRBV9 and TRBJ2-5): DSGVTQTPKHLITATGQRVTLRCSPRSGDLSVYWYQQSLDQGLQFLIQYYNGEERAKGNILERFSAQQFPDLHSELNLSSLELGDSALYFCASSVDPGETQYFGPGTRLLVL.

The chain has TRBV4-1 and TRBJ1-3; TRBD1 might be the D (5 bases). CDR3 size: 15 residues. V was trimmed by 3 bases and J by 1 base, leaving 10 bases between them. Germline V lookup: CDR1 MGHRA, CDR2 YSYEKL. CDR3 nucleotide sequence: TGCGCCAGCAGCCAGTCAGGGATATCTGGAAACACCATATATTTT. Protein sequence: CASSQSGISGNTIYF.

This clone has a handful of counts. J is TRBJ2-1 and V is TRBV5-1, with 9 nucleotides matching TRBD2. Losses at the gene ends were 4 bases for V and 9 bases for J; bases not matched to a gene: 14. The germline gives CDR1 SGHRS, CDR2 YFSETQ. The CDR3 extends over 16 amino acids. The CDR3, as DNA: TGCGCCAGCAGCGAGTCCGGCGGGGGGGCCTTGGGTGAGCAGTTCTTC. Amino acid sequence: CASSESGGGALGEQFF.

V and J are TRBV5-1 and TRBJ2-7; 15 bases map to TRBD2. The CDR3 runs 18 residues. CDR1 is SGHRS and CDR2 is YFSETQ in the germline V gene. Trimming removed 4 bases from V and 5 bases from J; junction bases left unmatched: 13. CDR3 DNA: TGCGCCAGCAGCAAGGGACTAGCGGGGGGCCTCAGCAATGACGAGCAGTACGTC. It translates to CASSKGLAGGLSNDEQYV.

This chain joins TRBV15 and TRBJ2-3, with D possibly being TRBD1 (6 bases). V was pared by 2 bases and J by 0 bases, with 9 bases between. Per the germline V gene, CDR1 is LNHNV and CDR2 is YYDKDF (reference sequence). The length of the CDR3 is 15 residues. CDR3 amino acids: CATSRRDKSTDTQYF. The CDR3 DNA reads TGTGCCACCAGCAGAAGGGACAAAAGCACAGATACGCAGTATTTT.

The chain carries TRBV27 and TRBJ2-5, with 7 nucleotides matching TRBD2. Looked up from germline, CDR1 is MNHEY and CDR2 is SMNVEV (reference sequence). The CDR3 contains 14 residues. With V trimmed by 6 bases and J by 2 bases, 6 bases remained unmatched. The chain's CDR3 is CASSELALQETQYF. CDR3 in DNA: TGTGCCAGCAGCGAACTAGCGTTGCAAGAGACCCAGTACTTC.